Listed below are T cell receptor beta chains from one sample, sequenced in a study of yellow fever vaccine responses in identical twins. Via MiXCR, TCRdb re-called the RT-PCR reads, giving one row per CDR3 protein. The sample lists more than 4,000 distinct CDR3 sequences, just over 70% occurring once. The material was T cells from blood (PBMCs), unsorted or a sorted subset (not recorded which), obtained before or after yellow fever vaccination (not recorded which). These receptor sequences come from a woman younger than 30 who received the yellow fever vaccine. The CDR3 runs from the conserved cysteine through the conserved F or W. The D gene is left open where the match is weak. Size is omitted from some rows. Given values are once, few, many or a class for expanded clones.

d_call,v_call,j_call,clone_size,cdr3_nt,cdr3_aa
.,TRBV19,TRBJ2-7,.,TGTGCCAGTAGCAGCGAAAACTCCTACGAGCAGTACTTC,CASSSENSYEQYF
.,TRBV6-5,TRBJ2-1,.,TGTGCCAGCAGTTACCCCCGTGAGCAGTTCTTC,CASSYPREQFF
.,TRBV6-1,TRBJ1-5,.,TGTGCCAGCAGCTCGGGGCGGGACAATCAGCCCCAGCATTTT,CASSSGRDNQPQHF
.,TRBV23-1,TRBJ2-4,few,TGCGCCAGCAGTCAATCGGAAGAGTCAGAGTACAAAAACATTCAGTACTTC,CASSQSEESEYKNIQYF
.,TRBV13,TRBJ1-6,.,TGTGCCAGCGGAGAGGACAGATATAATTCACCCCTCCACTTT,CASGEDRYNSPLHF
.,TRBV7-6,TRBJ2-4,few,TGTGCCAGCAGCTTAGTATTTGGAAGGGGAACCTTAGCCAAAAACATTCAGTACTTC,CASSLVFGRGTLAKNIQYF
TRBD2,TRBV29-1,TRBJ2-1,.,TGCAGCGTTGAAGATCTGGCGGGAGGGCGTGATGAGCAGTTCTTC,CSVEDLAGGRDEQFF
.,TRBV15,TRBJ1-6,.,TGTGCCACCAGCAGAGACAGGGCGGCGAATTCACCCCTCCACTTT,CATSRDRAANSPLHF
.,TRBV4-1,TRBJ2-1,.,TGCGCCAGTGCACTAGCCATCTACAATGAGCAGTTCTTC,CASALAIYNEQFF
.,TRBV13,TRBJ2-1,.,TGTGCCAGCACCGCCCGCGGCGCTAGCGAGCGAGGGAATTTATACAATGAGCAGTTCTTC,CASTARGASERGNLYNEQFF
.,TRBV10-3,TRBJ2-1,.,TGTGCCATCACCACCGCGTTGAATGAGCAGTTCTTC,CAITTALNEQFF
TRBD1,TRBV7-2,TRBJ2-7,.,TGTGCCAGCAGCTTACAGGGGGAAGGCGAGCAGTACTTC,CASSLQGEGEQYF
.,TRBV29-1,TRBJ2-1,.,TGCAGCGTTGAAGATTCCCTTGGCCAGTTCTTC,CSVEDSLGQFF
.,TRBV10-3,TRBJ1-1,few,TGTGCCATCAGTGGTACAGGAGATCAAGCTTTCTTT,CAISGTGDQAFF
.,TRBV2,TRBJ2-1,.,TGTGCCAGCCCTTTACTGAGGGGCAATGAGCAGTTCTTC,CASPLLRGNEQFF
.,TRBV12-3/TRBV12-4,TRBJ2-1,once,TGTGCCAGCAGTTTAGAAGCGGACAATGAGCAGTTCTTC,CASSLEADNEQFF
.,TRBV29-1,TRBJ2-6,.,TGCAGCGTTGCGAGCTCTGGGGCCAACGTCCTGACTTTC,CSVASSGANVLTF
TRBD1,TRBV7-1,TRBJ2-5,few,TGTGCCAGCAGCTCTAGGGGGCCAGAAGAGACCCAGTACTTC,CASSSRGPEETQYF
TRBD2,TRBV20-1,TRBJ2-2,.,TGCAGTGCTAGACAAGGACTAGCGGGAACCGGGGAGCTGTTTTTT,CSARQGLAGTGELFF
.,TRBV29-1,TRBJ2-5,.,TGCAGCGTTGGACAGACCCAGTACTTC,CSVGQTQYF
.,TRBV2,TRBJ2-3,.,TGTGCCAGCAGCCCTCAGGATACGCAGTATTTT,CASSPQDTQYF
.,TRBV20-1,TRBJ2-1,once,TGCAGTGCCCGGACTGCGGGGACCAATGAGCAGTTCTTC,CSARTAGTNEQFF
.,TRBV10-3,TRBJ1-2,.,TGTGCCACAGGGCCGATCCTCGCTAACTATGGCTACACCTTC,CATGPILANYGYTF
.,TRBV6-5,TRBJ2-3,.,TGTGCCAGCAGATATCAGGGCACAGATACGCAGTATTTT,CASRYQGTDTQYF
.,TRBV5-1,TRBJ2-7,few,TGCGCCAGCAGCTTGGGGGCAAACTCCTACGAGCAGTACTTC,CASSLGANSYEQYF
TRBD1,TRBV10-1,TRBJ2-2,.,TGCGCCAGCAACCGGGACAGGAGTAACACCGGGGAGCTGTTTTTT,CASNRDRSNTGELFF
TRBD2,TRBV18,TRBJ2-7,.,TGTGCCAGCTCCCAACCTGCTTCCGGGACTAGCGGATATCTCTACGAGCAGTACTTC,CASSQPASGTSGYLYEQYF
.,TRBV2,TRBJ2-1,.,TGTGCCAGCAGTCGCTCCAGTACCTCGGAGCAGTTCTTC,CASSRSSTSEQFF
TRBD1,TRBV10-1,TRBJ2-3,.,TGCGCCAGCAGCGACCGGGACAGGGGAACAGATACGCAGTATTTT,CASSDRDRGTDTQYF
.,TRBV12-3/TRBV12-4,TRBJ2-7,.,TGTGCCAGCAGTTCAAGGGGCGGAGGTGTCGAGCAGTACTTC,CASSSRGGGVEQYF
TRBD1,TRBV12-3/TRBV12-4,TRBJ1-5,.,TGTGCCAGCAGTTTGATAGGACAGGGGGTCCAGCCCCAGCATTTT,CASSLIGQGVQPQHF
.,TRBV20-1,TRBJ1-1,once,TGCAGTGCTAGTCACGGGACCACCCTTGAAGCTTTCTTT,CSASHGTTLEAFF
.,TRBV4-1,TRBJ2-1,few,TGCGCCAGCAGCCAACTGAACAGGGTCACTAATGAGCAGTTCTTC,CASSQLNRVTNEQFF
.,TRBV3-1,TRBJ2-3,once,TGTGCCAGCAGTGAAGGACACAGGGCAGATACGCAGTATTTT,CASSEGHRADTQYF
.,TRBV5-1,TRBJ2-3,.,TGCGCCAGCAGCCGGAGACAGGACACAGATACGCAGTATTTT,CASSRRQDTDTQYF
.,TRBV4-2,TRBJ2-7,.,TGTGCCAGCAGCCAAGGTGTCAGGGAGAGTGGAAAGCAGTACTTC,CASSQGVRESGKQYF
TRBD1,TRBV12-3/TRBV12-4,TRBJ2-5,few,TGTGCCAGCAGTTCCGGGACAGGAGAGACCCAGTACTTC,CASSSGTGETQYF
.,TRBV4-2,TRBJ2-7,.,TGTGCCAGCAGCCAAGGTACCCTAACCTACGAGCAGTACTTC,CASSQGTLTYEQYF
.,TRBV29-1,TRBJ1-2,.,TGCAGCGTTGAAGATTGGGGCGGTGGCTACACCTTC,CSVEDWGGGYTF
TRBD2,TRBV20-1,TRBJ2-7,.,TGCAGTGCTAGTGCGGGAGGGCCCTACGAGCAGTACTTC,CSASAGGPYEQYF
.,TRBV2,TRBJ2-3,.,TGTGCCAGCAGTGTTAGCAGCACAGATACGCAGTATTTT,CASSVSSTDTQYF
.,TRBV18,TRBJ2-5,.,TGTGCCAGCTCACCCGGACTCCGAGAGACCCAGTACTTC,CASSPGLRETQYF
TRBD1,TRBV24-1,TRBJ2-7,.,TGTGCCACCCCTCATCCGGGACAGGGGGCCGGCGAGCAGTACTTC,CATPHPGQGAGEQYF
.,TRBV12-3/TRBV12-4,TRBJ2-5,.,TGTGCCAGCAGTTTTGGAGTGGGGGCGGGTGAAGAGACCCAGTACTTC,CASSFGVGAGEETQYF
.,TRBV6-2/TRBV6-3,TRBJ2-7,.,TGTGCCAGCAGTTACCAGGGTTACGAGCAGTACTTC,CASSYQGYEQYF
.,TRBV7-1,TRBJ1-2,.,TGTGCCAGCAGCTCAGGGGACGATTGGTGGGGCTACACCTTC,CASSSGDDWWGYTF
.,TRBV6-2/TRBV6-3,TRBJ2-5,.,TGTGCCAGCAGTTCCCCTCTCTTCGGTCAAGAGACCCAGTACTTC,CASSSPLFGQETQYF
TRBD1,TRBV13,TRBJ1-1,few,TGTGCCAGCAGCGCACAGGGGGCGCGAAACACTGAAGCTTTCTTT,CASSAQGARNTEAFF
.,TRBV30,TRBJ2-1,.,TGTGCCTGGAGATGGGGGGCACTAGCCGATGAGCAGTTCTTC,CAWRWGALADEQFF
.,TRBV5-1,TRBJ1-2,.,TGCGCCAGCAGTACCGGGACACCCAAGAGGGGCTACACCTTC,CASSTGTPKRGYTF
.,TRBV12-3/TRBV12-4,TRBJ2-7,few,TGTGCCAGTAGCACAGGGACCTACGAGCAGTACTTC,CASSTGTYEQYF
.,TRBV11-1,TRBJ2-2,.,TGTGCCAGCAGCTTAGCGGGGCGGGGACACTTCACCGGGGAGCTGTTTTTT,CASSLAGRGHFTGELFF
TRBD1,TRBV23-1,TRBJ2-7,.,TGCGCCAGCAGCCAAGACAGGGGAAGCTCCTACGAGCAGTACTTC,CASSQDRGSSYEQYF
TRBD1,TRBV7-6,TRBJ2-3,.,TGTGCCAGCAGACCCCAGGGGGGCACAGATACGCAGTATTTT,CASRPQGGTDTQYF
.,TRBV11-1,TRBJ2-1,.,TGTGCCAGCAGCTTAGAATACGGAAATGAGCAGTTCTTC,CASSLEYGNEQFF